The 5 T cell receptor beta chains reported below all come from one sample, sequenced in a study of molecular identifiers for immune sequencing clone quantification. TCRdb analysed the PCR reads with MiXCR anew, one entry per CDR3 protein. The table lists 400,000 to 600,000 distinct CDR3 sequences, about 26% of them singletons. The sequenced sample consisted of naive CD8+ T cells from blood, with Jurkat cell RNA spiked in. Subset: FACS-sorted CD8+CD4-CCR7+CD45RA+ naive T cells. These TCRs come from a human donor in good health. Some libraries in this study had Jurkat cell RNA spiked in.

This chain connects TRBV13 to TRBJ2-7; D perhaps matches TRBD2 (7 bases). Trimming took 6 bases from V and 5 from J, leaving 20 bases between them. Germline CDR1 PRHDT, CDR2 FYEKMQ (reference sequence). The CDR3 totals 15 residues. This CDR3 is CASSSFGGGFHEQYF. The CDR3 nucleotides read TGTGCCAGCAGTTCATTTGGGGGGGGCTTCCACGAGCAGTACTTC.

The chain combines TRBV28 with TRBJ2-3; D might be TRBD2 (6 bases). This CDR3 has 14 amino acids. CDR1 and CDR2 from the germline V gene are MDHEN and SYDVKM. V was shortened by 5 bases and J by 0 bases, with 9 bases between the two germline ends. Here the CDR3 DNA reads TGTGCCAGCAGTCACGGGACTAGCACAGATACGCAGTATTTT. Protein sequence: CASSHGTSTDTQYF.

This chain links TRBV24-1 with TRBJ2-2; 8 nucleotides line up with TRBD2. Germline CDR1 reads KGHDR; CDR2 reads SFDVKD. Trimming removed 3 bases from V and 5 bases from J; junction bases left unmatched: 16. CDR3 size: 19 residues. The CDR3 bases are TGTGCCACCAGTGATACGCCTCCCGGCGGGAGGTATTTTACCGGGGAGCTGTTTTTT. Its protein is CATSDTPPGGRYFTGELFF.

Many counts were recorded for this clonotype. J is TRBJ2-2 and V is TRBV7-9; D gene uncertain. Germline loops: CDR1 SEHNR, CDR2 FQNEAQ (reference sequence). The CDR3 has 13 amino acids. The V gene lost 6 bases and the J gene lost 3 bases, with 8 bases spanning the gap. Written as DNA, the CDR3 is TGTGCCAGCAGACATCCCCACACCGGGGAGCTGTTTTTT. It codes for CASRHPHTGELFF. The full variable domain, rest sourced from reference TRBV7-9 and TRBJ2-2, is DTGVSQNPRHKITKRGQNVTFRCDPISEHNRLYWYRQTLGQGPEFLTYFQNEAQLEKSRLLSDRFSAERPKGSFSTLEIQRTEQGDSAMYLCASRHPHTGELFFGEGSRLTVL.

This clonotype was seen more than once but under ten times. The chain is built from TRBV7-9 and TRBJ2-7; 10 bases fit TRBD1. After removal of 5 bases from V and 7 bases from J, the junction contained 14 bases not matched to a gene. This CDR3 has 16 amino acids. Germline CDR1 is SEHNR and CDR2 is FQNEAQ (reference sequence). The CDR3 region is CASSDTPGQGKWEQYF. DNA for the CDR3: TGTGCCAGCAGCGATACGCCGGGACAGGGGAAGTGGGAGCAGTACTTC.